The rows below give T cell receptor beta chains drawn from one sample of a study of shared clonotypes between healthy human individuals. Assay: immunoSEQ multiplex PCR; the TCRdb copy retains only in-frame clones and omits some. The table records 2 million to 2.5 million clones, around 90% of them present only once. The sequenced sample consisted of naive CD4+ T cells from PBMCs. Source of these receptors: a young man in good health. Some clones in this sample may be carry-over from other donors' samples. Both conserved end residues are part of each CDR3. D genes are given only for firm matches. Size values are once, few and many counts, or a class for expanded clones, and some rows have none.

clone size	V gene	D gene	J gene	CDR3 length	CDR3 protein	CDR3 DNA
NA	TRBV5-6	TRBD1	TRBJ2-7	14	CASSLGTGGYEQYF	TGTGCCAGCAGCTTGGGGACAGGGGGCTACGAGCAGTACTTC
NA	TRBV21-1	NA	TRBJ2-1	16	CASSSGTQLSYNEQFF	TGTGCCAGCAGCAGCGGGACGCAACTCTCCTACAATGAGCAGTTCTTC
few	TRBV5-1	TRBD1	TRBJ1-1	12	CASSTGGLEAFF	TGCGCCAGCAGTACAGGGGGTCTTGAAGCTTTCTTT
NA	TRBV28	NA	TRBJ1-5	18	CASRTPLWRENSNQPQHF	TGTGCCAGCAGAACCCCCTTGTGGAGGGAAAATAGCAATCAGCCCCAGCATTTT
once	TRBV4-3	TRBD1	TRBJ1-1	15	CASSQVRQGVTEAFF	TGCGCCAGCAGCCAAGTTAGACAGGGGGTCACTGAAGCTTTCTTT
NA	TRBV5-1	TRBD2	TRBJ2-1	16	CASSLASGRTYNEQFF	TGCGCCAGCAGCTTGGCTAGCGGGAGGACTTACAATGAGCAGTTCTTC
NA	TRBV18	TRBD1	TRBJ1-1	14	CASSPNQGGTEAFF	TGTGCCAGCTCACCGAACCAGGGGGGCACTGAAGCTTTCTTT
NA	TRBV2	NA	TRBJ1-5	14	CASSQGGIGQPQHF	TGTGCCAGCAGCCAAGGGGGGATCGGTCAGCCCCAGCATTTT
NA	TRBV4-2	NA	TRBJ1-1	19	CASSQGSGIGTPMNTEAFF	TGTGCCAGCAGCCAAGGATCGGGTATAGGGACACCTATGAACACTGAAGCTTTCTTT
NA	TRBV7-8	NA	TRBJ2-4	17	CASSRTTRPVTKNIQYF	TGTGCCAGCAGCAGAACCACCCGGCCGGTCACCAAAAACATTCAGTACTTC
NA	TRBV5-1	TRBD2	TRBJ2-5	17	CASSLGLAGGPVETQYF	TGCGCCAGCAGCTTGGGGCTAGCGGGAGGGCCGGTGGAGACCCAGTACTTC
NA	TRBV6-5	TRBD2	TRBJ2-3	16	CASSSPSGSFPDTQYF	TGTGCCAGCAGTTCCCCTAGCGGGAGTTTTCCAGATACGCAGTATTTT
NA	TRBV11-2	NA	TRBJ2-3	14	CASRSPGAPDTQYF	TGTGCCAGCCGCTCCCCGGGGGCCCCAGATACGCAGTATTTT
NA	TRBV6-1	TRBD1	TRBJ1-4	15	CASSGWTGGNEKLFF	TGTGCCAGCAGTGGGTGGACAGGAGGTAATGAAAAACTGTTTTTT
NA	TRBV9	NA	TRBJ2-5	15	CASTPMGTNEETQYF	TGTGCCAGCACCCCTATGGGGACGAATGAAGAGACCCAGTACTTC
NA	TRBV2	NA	TRBJ1-1	14	CASREGSRNTEAFF	TGTGCCAGCAGGGAGGGATCGCGGAACACTGAAGCTTTCTTT
NA	TRBV28	NA	TRBJ2-7	14	CATSFFRGYYEQYF	TGTGCCACCTCCTTCTTCAGGGGATACTACGAGCAGTACTTC
NA	TRBV18	NA	TRBJ1-3	15	CASSPLDSTGNTIYF	TGTGCCAGCTCACCGTTGGACAGTACTGGAAACACCATATATTTT
NA	TRBV5-4	TRBD1	TRBJ1-1	15	CASSLAGTGVTEAFF	TGTGCCAGCAGCTTGGCCGGGACAGGGGTCACTGAAGCTTTCTTT
NA	TRBV19	NA	TRBJ2-3	15	CASSARTQSSDTQYF	TGTGCCAGTAGTGCCCGGACACAGAGTTCGGATACGCAGTATTTT
NA	TRBV2	NA	TRBJ2-1	13	CASSPKRGDEQFF	TGTGCCAGCAGCCCAAAACGGGGCGATGAGCAGTTCTTC
NA	TRBV6-5	NA	TRBJ2-7	14	CASSRDRSSYEQYF	TGTGCCAGCAGTCGAGACAGGAGCTCCTACGAGCAGTACTTC
NA	TRBV4-1	NA	TRBJ2-5	15	CASSPWGGVGETQYF	TGCGCCAGCAGCCCCTGGGGCGGAGTGGGGGAGACCCAGTACTTC
NA	TRBV11-2	NA	TRBJ2-2	14	CASSFLPNTGELFF	TGTGCCAGCAGCTTTCTCCCGAACACCGGGGAGCTGTTTTTT
NA	TRBV9	TRBD1	TRBJ2-5	15	CASSVGDRVRETQYF	TGTGCCAGCAGCGTTGGGGACAGGGTTCGGGAGACCCAGTACTTC
NA	TRBV7-7	NA	TRBJ2-3	13	CASSLILSDTQYF	TGTGCCAGCAGCTTAATTTTGTCAGATACGCAGTATTTT
NA	TRBV5-5	TRBD2	TRBJ2-7	13	CASSLALAGPDYF	TGTGCCAGCAGCTTGGCCTTAGCGGGGCCTGACTACTTC
NA	TRBV4-1	TRBD2	TRBJ2-5	17	CASSQEGREGTQETQYF	TGCGCCAGCAGCCAAGAAGGGCGGGAGGGGACACAAGAGACCCAGTACTTC
NA	TRBV12-2	NA	TRBJ2-7	15	CASRRPGLRTYEQYF	TGTGCAAGTCGCCGTCCCGGTCTCCGAACCTACGAGCAGTACTTC
NA	TRBV7-3	NA	TRBJ2-3	14	CASSYRRARDTQYF	TGTGCCAGCAGCTACCGGAGGGCCAGAGATACGCAGTATTTT